This paragraph reports one T cell receptor beta chain. These data come from a study of T cells expressing NK-cell markers. Per the germline V gene, CDR1 is SEHNR and CDR2 is FQNEAQ (reference sequence). CDR3 length: 14 amino acids. Using the 5' RACE reads, TCRdb records one entry per CDR3 protein without DNA. This sample's table has 150,000 to 180,000 distinct CDR3 sequences. Material for sequencing was blood T cells: a sorted CD56 or NKG2C T cell subset, CD4+ or CD8+ T cells, or bulk PBMC T cells (not recorded which). The chain links TRBV7-9 to TRBJ2-3; as DNA is missing, the TRBD1 call by TCRdb cannot be tested. This receptor was taken from a woman in her forties or fifties in good health. The CDR3: CASSLAGTSDTQYF.